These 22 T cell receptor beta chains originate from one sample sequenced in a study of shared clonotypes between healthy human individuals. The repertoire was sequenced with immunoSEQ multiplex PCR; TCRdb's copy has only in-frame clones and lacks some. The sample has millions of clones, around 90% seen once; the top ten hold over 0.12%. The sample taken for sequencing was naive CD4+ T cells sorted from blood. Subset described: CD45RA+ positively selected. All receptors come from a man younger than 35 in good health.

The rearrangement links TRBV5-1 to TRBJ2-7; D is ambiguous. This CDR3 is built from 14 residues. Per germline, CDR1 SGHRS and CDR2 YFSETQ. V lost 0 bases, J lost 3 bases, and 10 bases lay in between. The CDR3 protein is CASSLVGESYEQYF. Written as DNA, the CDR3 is TGCGCCAGCAGCTTGGTTGGAGAGAGCTACGAGCAGTACTTC. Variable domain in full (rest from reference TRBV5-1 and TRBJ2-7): KAGVTQTPRYLIKTRGQQVTLSCSPISGHRSVSWYQQTPGQGLQFLFEYFSETQRNKGNFPGRFSGRQFSNSRSEMNVSTLELGDSALYLCASSLVGESYEQYFGPGTRLTVT.

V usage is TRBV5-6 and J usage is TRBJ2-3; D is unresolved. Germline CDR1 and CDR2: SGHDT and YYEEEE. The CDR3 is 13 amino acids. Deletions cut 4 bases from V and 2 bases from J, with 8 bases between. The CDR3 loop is CASSVMFTDTQYF. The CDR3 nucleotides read TGTGCCAGCAGCGTTATGTTCACAGATACGCAGTATTTT.

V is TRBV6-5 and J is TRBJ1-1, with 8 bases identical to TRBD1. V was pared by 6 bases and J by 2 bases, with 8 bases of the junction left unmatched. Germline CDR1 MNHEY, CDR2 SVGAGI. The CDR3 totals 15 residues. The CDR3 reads CASRRDRFLNTEAFF. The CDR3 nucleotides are TGTGCCAGCAGAAGGGACAGGTTCTTAAACACTGAAGCTTTCTTT.

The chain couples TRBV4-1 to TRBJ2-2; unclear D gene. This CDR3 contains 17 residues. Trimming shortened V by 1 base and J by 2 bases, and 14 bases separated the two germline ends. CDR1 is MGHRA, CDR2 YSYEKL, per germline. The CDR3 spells CASSQAFLPLNTGELFF. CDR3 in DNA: TGCGCCAGCAGCCAAGCCTTCCTTCCCCTTAACACCGGGGAGCTGTTTTTT.

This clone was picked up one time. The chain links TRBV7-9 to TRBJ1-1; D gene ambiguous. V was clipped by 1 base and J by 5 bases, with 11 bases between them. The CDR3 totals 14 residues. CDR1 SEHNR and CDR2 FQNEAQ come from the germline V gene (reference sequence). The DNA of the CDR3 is TGTGCCAGCAGCTTAGTGAGGGCGGAGACTGAAGCTTTCTTT. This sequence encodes CASSLVRAETEAFF.

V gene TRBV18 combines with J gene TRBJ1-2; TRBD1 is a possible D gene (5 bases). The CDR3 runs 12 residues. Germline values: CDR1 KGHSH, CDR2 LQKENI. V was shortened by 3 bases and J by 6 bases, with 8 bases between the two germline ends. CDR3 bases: TGTGCCAGCTCACCGGCGGGGGATGGCTACACCTTC. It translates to CASSPAGDGYTF.

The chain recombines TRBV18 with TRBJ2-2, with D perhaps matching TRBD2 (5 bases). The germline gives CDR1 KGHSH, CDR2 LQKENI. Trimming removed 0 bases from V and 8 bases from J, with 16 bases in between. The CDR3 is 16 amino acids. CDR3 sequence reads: CASSPPSGYGIGELFF. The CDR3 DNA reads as TGTGCCAGCTCACCACCGTCAGGATACGGGATTGGGGAGCTGTTTTTT.

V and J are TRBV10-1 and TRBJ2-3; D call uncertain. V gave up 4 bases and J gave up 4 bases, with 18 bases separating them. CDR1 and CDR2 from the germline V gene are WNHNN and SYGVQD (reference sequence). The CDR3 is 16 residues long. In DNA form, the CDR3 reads TGCGCCAGCAGTGTCAAGACCCAAACGGCCGCAGATACGCAGTATTTT. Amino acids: CASSVKTQTAADTQYF.

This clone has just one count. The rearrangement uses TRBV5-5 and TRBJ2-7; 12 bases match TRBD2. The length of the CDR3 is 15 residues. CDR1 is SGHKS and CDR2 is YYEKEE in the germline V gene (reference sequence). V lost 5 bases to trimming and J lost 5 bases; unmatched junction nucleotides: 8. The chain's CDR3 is CASRSTSGRTHEQYF. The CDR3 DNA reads TGTGCCAGCAGGTCGACTAGCGGGAGAACCCACGAGCAGTACTTC.

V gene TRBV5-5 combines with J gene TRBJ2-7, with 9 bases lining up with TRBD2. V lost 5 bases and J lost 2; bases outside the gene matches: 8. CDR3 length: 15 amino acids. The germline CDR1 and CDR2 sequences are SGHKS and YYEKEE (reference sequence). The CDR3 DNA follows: TGTGCCAGCAGTCAACTATCTAGCGGGGCCTACGAGCAGTACTTC. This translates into CASSQLSSGAYEQYF. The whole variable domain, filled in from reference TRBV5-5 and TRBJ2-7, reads DAGVTQSPTHLIKTRGQQVTLRCSPISGHKSVSWYQQVLGQGPQFIFQYYEKEERGRGNFPDRFSARQFPNYSSELNVNALLLGDSALYLCASSQLSSGAYEQYFGPGTRLTVT.

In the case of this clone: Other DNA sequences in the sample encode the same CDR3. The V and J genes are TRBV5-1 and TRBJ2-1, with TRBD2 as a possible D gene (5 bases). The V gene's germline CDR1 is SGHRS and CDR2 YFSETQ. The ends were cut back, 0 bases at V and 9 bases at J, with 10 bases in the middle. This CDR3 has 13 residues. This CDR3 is CASSLEGVGEQFF. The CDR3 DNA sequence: TGCGCCAGCAGCTTGGAGGGAGTGGGTGAGCAGTTCTTC.

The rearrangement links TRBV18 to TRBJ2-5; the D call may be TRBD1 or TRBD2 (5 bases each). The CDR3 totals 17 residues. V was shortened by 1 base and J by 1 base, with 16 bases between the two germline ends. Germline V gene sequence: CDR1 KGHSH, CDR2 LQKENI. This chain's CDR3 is CASSPRGTGGGQETQYF. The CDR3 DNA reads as TGTGCCAGCTCACCACGGGGAACAGGTGGGGGCCAAGAGACCCAGTACTTC.

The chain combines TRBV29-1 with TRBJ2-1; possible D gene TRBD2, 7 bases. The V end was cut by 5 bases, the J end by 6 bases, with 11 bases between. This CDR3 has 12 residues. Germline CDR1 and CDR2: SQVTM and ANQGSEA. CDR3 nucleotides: TGCAGCGTTACTAGGGGGGGCAATGAGCAGTTCTTC. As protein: CSVTRGGNEQFF.

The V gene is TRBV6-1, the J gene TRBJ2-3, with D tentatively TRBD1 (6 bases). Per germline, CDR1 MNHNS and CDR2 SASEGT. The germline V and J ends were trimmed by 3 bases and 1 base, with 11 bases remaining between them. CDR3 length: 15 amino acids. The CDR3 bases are TGTGCCAGCAGTGAGGGGACATACGGCACAGATACGCAGTATTTT. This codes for CASSEGTYGTDTQYF.

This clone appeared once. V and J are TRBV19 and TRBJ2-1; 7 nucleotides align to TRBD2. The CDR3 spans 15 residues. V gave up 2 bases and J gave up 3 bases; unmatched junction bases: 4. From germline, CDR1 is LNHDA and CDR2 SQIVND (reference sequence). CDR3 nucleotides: TGTGCCAGTAGTATACGGGGGGTATACTACAATGAGCAGTTCTTC. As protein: CASSIRGVYYNEQFF.

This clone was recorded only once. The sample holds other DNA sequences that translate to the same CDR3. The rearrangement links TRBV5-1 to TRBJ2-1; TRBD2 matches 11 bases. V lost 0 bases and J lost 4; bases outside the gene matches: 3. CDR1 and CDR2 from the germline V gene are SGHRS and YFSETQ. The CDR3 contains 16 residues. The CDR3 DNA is TGCGCCAGCAGCTTGGTAGCGGGGGGGACGTACAATGAGCAGTTCTTC. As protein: CASSLVAGGTYNEQFF.

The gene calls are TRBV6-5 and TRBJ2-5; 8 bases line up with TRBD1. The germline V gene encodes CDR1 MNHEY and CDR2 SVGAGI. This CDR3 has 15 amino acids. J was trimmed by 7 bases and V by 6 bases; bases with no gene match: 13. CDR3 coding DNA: TGTGCCAGCAGCCCTACGACAGGGGCGTCTGGGACCCAGTACTTC. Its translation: CASSPTTGASGTQYF.

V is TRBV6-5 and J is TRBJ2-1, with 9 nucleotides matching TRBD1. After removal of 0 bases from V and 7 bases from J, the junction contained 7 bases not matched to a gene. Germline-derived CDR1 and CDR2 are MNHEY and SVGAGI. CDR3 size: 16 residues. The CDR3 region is CASSYSTGGTGNEQFF. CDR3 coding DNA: TGTGCCAGCAGTTACTCGACAGGGGGGACGGGTAATGAGCAGTTCTTC.

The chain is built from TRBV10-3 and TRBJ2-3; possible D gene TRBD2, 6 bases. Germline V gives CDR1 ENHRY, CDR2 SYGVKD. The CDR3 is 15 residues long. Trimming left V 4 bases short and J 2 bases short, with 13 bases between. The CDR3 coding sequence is TGTGCCATCAGTGGGGGCGGGACCTTCACAGATACGCAGTATTTT. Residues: CAISGGGTFTDTQYF.

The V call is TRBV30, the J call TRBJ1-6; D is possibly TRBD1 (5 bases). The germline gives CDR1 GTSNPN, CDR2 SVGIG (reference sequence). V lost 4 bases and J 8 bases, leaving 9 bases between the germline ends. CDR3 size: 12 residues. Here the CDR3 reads CAWTGRDSPLHF. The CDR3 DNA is TGTGCCTGGACAGGGAGGGATTCACCCCTCCACTTT.

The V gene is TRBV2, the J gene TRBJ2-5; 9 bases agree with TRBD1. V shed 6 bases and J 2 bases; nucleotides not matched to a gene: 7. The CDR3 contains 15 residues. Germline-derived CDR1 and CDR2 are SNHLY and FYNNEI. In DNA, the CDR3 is TGTGCCAGCAGGACGGACAGGGGAGGTCAAGAGACCCAGTACTTC. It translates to CASRTDRGGQETQYF.

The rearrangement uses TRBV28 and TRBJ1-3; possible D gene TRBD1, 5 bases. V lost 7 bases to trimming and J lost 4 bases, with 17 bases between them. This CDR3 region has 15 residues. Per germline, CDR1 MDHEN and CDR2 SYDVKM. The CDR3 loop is CASTQGVFSGNTIYF. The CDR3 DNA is TGTGCCAGCACCCAAGGGGTTTTTTCGGGAAACACCATATATTTT.